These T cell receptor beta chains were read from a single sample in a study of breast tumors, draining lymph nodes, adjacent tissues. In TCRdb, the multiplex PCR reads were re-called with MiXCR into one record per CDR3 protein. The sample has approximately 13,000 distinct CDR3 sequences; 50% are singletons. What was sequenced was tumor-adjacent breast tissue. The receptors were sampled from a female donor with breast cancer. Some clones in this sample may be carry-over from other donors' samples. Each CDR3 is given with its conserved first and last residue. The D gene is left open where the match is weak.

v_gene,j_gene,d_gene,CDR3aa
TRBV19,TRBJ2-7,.,CASRVRLGSYEQYF
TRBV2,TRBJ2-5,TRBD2,CASSVTIAGDNQETQYF
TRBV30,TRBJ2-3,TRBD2,CAWSTGGGLPQYF
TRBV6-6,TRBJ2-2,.,CASSYGVGELFF
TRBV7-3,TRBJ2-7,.,CATARALGPYEQYF
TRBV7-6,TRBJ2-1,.,CASSLEWAGMNERLF
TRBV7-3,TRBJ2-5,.,CASSFGGKTQETQYF
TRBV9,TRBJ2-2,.,CASSLTVAGELFF
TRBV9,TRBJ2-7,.,CASSVPDGVLEQYF
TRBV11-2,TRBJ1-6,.,CASSLDYRTATGSPLHF
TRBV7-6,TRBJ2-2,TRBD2,CASSSMPSGGLPNTGELFF
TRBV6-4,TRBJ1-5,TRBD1,CASSDAGGTGGLRPQHF
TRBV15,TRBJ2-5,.,CATSRDPGSQETQYF
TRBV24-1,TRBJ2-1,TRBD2,CATQREGGGNEQFF
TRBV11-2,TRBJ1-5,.,CASGLGGHQPQHF
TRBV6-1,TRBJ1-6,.,CASSEYGGGANSPLHF
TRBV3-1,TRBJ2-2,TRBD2,CASSPQRGFTGELFF
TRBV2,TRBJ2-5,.,CASREGVGETQYF
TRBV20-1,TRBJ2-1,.,CSAIIGSGVGNEQFF
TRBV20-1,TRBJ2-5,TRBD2,CSARTAGVGETQYF
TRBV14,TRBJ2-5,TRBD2,CASSHLGLAGDGGTQYF
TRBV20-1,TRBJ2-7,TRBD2,CSARGIGVTSGSYEQYF
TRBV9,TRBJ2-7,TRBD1,CASSVIGTGGEQYF
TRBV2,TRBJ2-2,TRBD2,CASGGGGRAGELFF
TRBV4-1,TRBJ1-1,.,CASSQGNDMNTEAFF
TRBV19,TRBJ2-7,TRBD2,CASRSRLAGAYEQYF
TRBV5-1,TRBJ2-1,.,CASSLGGNEQFF
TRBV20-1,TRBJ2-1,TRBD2,CSASIRAGGGDKWDEQFF
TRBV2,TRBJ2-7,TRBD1,CASSPGQDSYEQYF
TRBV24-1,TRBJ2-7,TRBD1,CATSDTGTGGIYEQYF
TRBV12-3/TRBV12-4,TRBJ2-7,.,CASSSPRGTASYEQYF
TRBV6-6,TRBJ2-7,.,CASAHQGNEQYF
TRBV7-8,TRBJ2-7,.,CASSLALGLVSYEQYF
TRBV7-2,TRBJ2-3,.,CVSSLESTQYF
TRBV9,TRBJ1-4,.,CASSVTQGGKLFF
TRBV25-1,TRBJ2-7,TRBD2,CASSFPSGSYEQYF
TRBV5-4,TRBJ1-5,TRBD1,CASSLGGQGSNQPQHF